The 14 T cell receptor beta chains reported below all come from one sample, sequenced in a study of blood T cell repertoires in COVID-19 (dated by TCRdb to the early 2020s). Receptor amplification or capture employed the immunoSEQ multiplex PCR assay. The immuneACCESS repertoire file appears here via TCRdb, limited to in-frame rearrangements. These files lack a portion of the clones; in checked studies, under half of the deficit traces to unresolved V genes, and the cause of the others is not known. For this sample there are 200,000 to 300,000 clones; about 89% appear just once. Of the sample, over 4% falls within the top ten clones. The sequencing sample was made of PBMCs or T cells enriched from blood (not recorded which). These receptor sequences come from a woman aged 25 to 45 who had recovered from COVID-19.

The chain couples TRBV18 to TRBJ2-1, with D maybe TRBD2 (5 bases). The CDR3 extends over 14 amino acids. Per the germline V gene, CDR1 is KGHSH and CDR2 is LQKENI. V shed 5 bases and J shed 5 bases, with 13 bases lying between them. CDR3 amino acids: CASSTSGIHNEQFF. The CDR3 DNA is TGTGCCAGCTCAACATCCGGGATACACAATGAGCAGTTCTTC.

The chain has TRBV12-2 and TRBJ1-2. TRBV12-2 is annotated as a pseudogene. CDR3 length equals 19 residues. DNA for the CDR3: TGTGCAAGTCGCTCATTAACTCCCCAAGTTTCGCGGGATAACTATGGCTACACCTTC. Translated, it gives CASRSLTPQVSRDNYGYTF.

V is TRBV5-1 and J is TRBJ1-1, with D possibly matching TRBD1 (5 bases). Per germline, CDR1 SGHRS and CDR2 YFSETQ. The CDR3 length is 14 residues. V was trimmed by 1 base and J by 5 bases, leaving 12 bases between them. Written as DNA, the CDR3 is TGCGCCAGCAGCTTGTATAGGGGTGGGACTGAAGCTTTCTTT. This sequence encodes CASSLYRGGTEAFF.

V is TRBV24-1 and J is TRBJ1-2; 7 bases match TRBD1. Germline V gene sequence: CDR1 KGHDR, CDR2 SFDVKD. The CDR3 extends over 14 amino acids. V lost 3 bases and J lost 4; bases outside the gene matches: 4. The DNA of the CDR3 is TGTGCCACCAGTGATCCGGGACAGACCTATGGCTACACCTTC. This translates into CATSDPGQTYGYTF.

V and J are TRBV27 and TRBJ2-1; tentative D call: TRBD1 (6 bases). Trimming took off 5 bases at V and 4 bases at J, with 12 bases between the two ends. The CDR3 is 14 amino acids. CDR1 MNHEY and CDR2 SMNVEV come from the germline V gene (reference sequence). The CDR3, as DNA: TGTGCCAGCAGTAACAGGGCCCATTACAATGAGCAGTTCTTC. This translates into CASSNRAHYNEQFF.

This rearrangement joins TRBV27 to TRBJ2-3; a weak D match, TRBD1 (6 bases). Per the germline V gene, CDR1 is MNHEY and CDR2 is SMNVEV (reference sequence). The CDR3 extends over 16 amino acids. The ends were cut back, 6 bases at V and 0 bases at J, with 16 bases in the middle. Here the CDR3 reads CASSQPYTGSTDTQYF. Here the CDR3 DNA reads TGTGCCAGCAGCCAACCGTATACAGGGAGCACAGATACGCAGTATTTT.

The V call is TRBV6-2 or TRBV6-3, the J call TRBJ1-2; D is perhaps TRBD1 (6 bases). The CDR3 sequence is 12 residues long. CDR1 and CDR2 (germline): MNHEY, SVGEGT. Trimming stripped 5 bases from V and 6 bases from J, with 10 bases between. The CDR3 bases are TGTGCCAGCAGTCCACAGGGCCATGGCTACACCTTC. This encodes CASSPQGHGYTF.

The chain joins TRBV3-1 (or the pseudogene TRBV3-2) to TRBJ2-5, with D possibly being TRBD1 (6 bases). The germline gives CDR1 LGHDT, CDR2 YNNKEL (reference sequence). The CDR3 is 13 residues long. V shed 2 bases and J shed 5 bases, with 9 bases lying between them. The CDR3 nucleotides are TGTGCCAGCAGCCAAAACAGGGCCGAGACCCAGTACTTC. The encoded protein is CASSQNRAETQYF.

The V and J genes are TRBV6-1 and TRBJ2-1, with 8 positions matching TRBD1. Trimming removed 4 bases from V and 5 bases from J; junction bases left unmatched: 10. Germline assignment: CDR1 MNHNS and CDR2 SASEGT. The CDR3 is 16 amino acids. Written as DNA, the CDR3 is TGTGCCAGCAGTGGATCGCCTGGGACAGGCAACAATGAGCAGTTCTTC. Its translation is CASSGSPGTGNNEQFF.

This chain joins TRBV12-5 and TRBJ1-2, with TRBD1 matching over 7 bases. This CDR3 is built from 14 residues. Germline values: CDR1 LGHNT, CDR2 FRNRAP. V shed 1 base, J shed 3 bases, and the junction held 2 bases outside the gene matches. The CDR3 sequence is CASGLEDRYYGYTF. The CDR3 nucleotides read TGTGCTAGTGGTTTGGAGGACAGGTACTATGGCTACACCTTC.

The CDR3: CASSLWRQGTNEKLFF. The DNA of the CDR3 is TGTGCCAGCAGCTTATGGCGGCAGGGGACTAATGAAAAACTGTTTTTT. The J gene is TRBJ1-4, the V gene TRBV7-2, with TRBD1 as a possible D gene (6 bases). Trimming stripped 2 bases from V and 2 bases from J, with 12 bases between. This CDR3 has 16 residues. Per the germline V gene, CDR1 is SGHTA and CDR2 is FQGNSA.

This clone was recorded only once. The CDR3 is CASSQGRTYEQYF. CDR3 coding DNA: TGTGCCAGCAGTCAAGGGAGAACCTACGAGCAGTACTTC. The chain recombines TRBV27 with TRBJ2-7; a possible D gene is TRBD2 (5 bases). The CDR3 extends over 13 amino acids. Looked up from germline, CDR1 is MNHEY and CDR2 is SMNVEV (reference sequence). V was pared by 5 bases and J by 2 bases, with 10 bases between.

The chain is built from TRBV19 and TRBJ1-6; TRBD1 might be the D (6 bases). This CDR3 contains 17 residues. The germline V and J ends were trimmed by 5 bases and 2 bases, with 16 bases remaining between them. Per germline, CDR1 LNHDA and CDR2 SQIVND (reference sequence). The chain's CDR3 is CASSPPQGPTYNSPLHF. The CDR3 region has the DNA TGTGCCAGTAGTCCGCCTCAGGGGCCGACCTATAATTCACCCCTCCACTTT.

The chain is built from TRBV11-2 and TRBJ2-7; a possible D gene is TRBD1 (5 bases). Deletions cut 5 bases from V and 3 bases from J, with 11 bases between. The CDR3 totals 13 residues. Germline V CDR1 and CDR2: SGHAT, FQNNGV. CDR3 DNA sequence: TGTGCCAGCAGCCCCATCAGGGACTACGAGCAGTACTTC. It yields the protein CASSPIRDYEQYF.